A selection of T cell receptor beta chains follows, all from one sample in a study of OX40 agonist ivuxolimab in advanced cancers. Some clones are missing from TCRdb's copy, which holds only in-frame ones; the method was immunoSEQ multiplex PCR. The sample lists about 45,000 clones; approximately 86% were seen once. The input for sequencing was CD4+ or CD8+ T cells sorted from blood, taken in a trial of the OX40 agonist ivuxolimab. These receptors all stem from an adult with an advanced solid tumor such as melanoma, head and neck, liver or kidney cancer. Each CDR3 is given with its conserved first and last residue. The D gene is left open where the match is weak. Part of the rows lack a size; the others show once, few, many or a class for expanded clones.

j_call v_call clone_size d_call cdr3_nt cdr3_aa
TRBJ2-7 TRBV6-1 NA TRBD2 TGTGCCAGCAGTGAATGGGGACTAGCGTTCCAGCAGTACTTC CASSEWGLAFQQYF
TRBJ1-1 TRBV27 NA NA TGTGCCAGCAGCCCAATCAGGGGACTCACTGAAGCTTTCTTT CASSPIRGLTEAFF
TRBJ2-7 TRBV6-5 NA NA TGTGCCAGCAGTTTCTCGACAGTCTCCTACGAGCAGTACTTC CASSFSTVSYEQYF
TRBJ2-3 TRBV9 NA TRBD2 TGTGCCAGCAGCGTAGTCCCGACTAGCGGGCCATCTAGCACAGATACGCAGTATTTT CASSVVPTSGPSSTDTQYF
TRBJ1-1 TRBV7-8 NA NA TGTGCCAGCAGCTCCAGGGGTAAAGAAGCTTTCTTT CASSSRGKEAFF
TRBJ2-7 TRBV27 NA TRBD2 TGTGCCAGCAGTTTATCCGGGAGGGTTACCTACGGGCAGTACTTC CASSLSGRVTYGQYF
TRBJ2-7 TRBV5-1 NA TRBD1 TGCGCCAGCAGCGACAGGGAACCCTCCTACGAGCAGTACTTC CASSDREPSYEQYF
TRBJ2-2 TRBV28 NA TRBD2 TGTGCCAGCAGTTCGCCGACTAGCGGGAGTATGGTGGACACCGGGGAGCTGTTTTTT CASSSPTSGSMVDTGELFF
TRBJ2-7 TRBV6-4 NA NA TGTGCCAGCCCCACCGAGGGTAGCGCTTTCTCCTACGAGCAGTACTTC CASPTEGSAFSYEQYF
TRBJ2-5 TRBV9 NA TRBD2 TGTGCCAGCAGCGTATGGAGCGGGGGGCCTGGGGAGACCCAGTACTTC CASSVWSGGPGETQYF
TRBJ1-2 TRBV27 NA TRBD1 TGTGCCAGCAGTCCCTGGGACAGGGCAGGCTACACCTTC CASSPWDRAGYTF
TRBJ1-6 TRBV27 NA NA TGTGCCAGCAGTTTATCTATCGTCCGGATAGGACCCCTCCACTTT CASSLSIVRIGPLHF
TRBJ2-3 TRBV29-1 NA NA TGCAGCGTTGAACCCTCCGGGGGTGGGCGAGTGAAGTATTTT CSVEPSGGGRVKYF
TRBJ2-1 TRBV7-9 NA NA TGTGCCAGCAGCTTAATTGGGGGCGTCCATGAGCAGTTCTTC CASSLIGGVHEQFF
TRBJ2-2 TRBV6-5 NA NA TGTGCCAGCAGTTATGGGGGCGGGGAGCTGTTTTTT CASSYGGGELFF
TRBJ2-7 TRBV5-4 once NA TGTGCCAGCAGCTTGAAACAGACAAACTACGAGCAGTACTTC CASSLKQTNYEQYF
TRBJ2-5 TRBV7-6 NA NA TGTGCCAGCAGCTTAGTTCGCGGTGACGGGGAGACCCAGTACTTC CASSLVRGDGETQYF
TRBJ2-5 TRBV7-9 NA TRBD1 TGTGCCAGCAGCTCGGACCCCCGAACAGGGGATCAAGAGACCCAGTACTTC CASSSDPRTGDQETQYF
TRBJ1-1 TRBV25-1 large NA TGTGCCAGCAGCCTGGGGTTGGGCACTGAAGCTTTCTTT CASSLGLGTEAFF
TRBJ2-7 TRBV29-1 NA NA TGCAGCGTTGAAGGGCTGGGGCACGGAACCTACGAGCAGTACTTC CSVEGLGHGTYEQYF
TRBJ2-7 TRBV4-1 once TRBD1 TGCGCCAGCAGCCAAGGGACAGGTGACTACGAGCAGTACTTC CASSQGTGDYEQYF
TRBJ2-7 TRBV7-9 NA NA TGTGCCAGCAGCTTAGCGACAGCTAGCTCCTACGAGCAGTACTTC CASSLATASSYEQYF
TRBJ2-3 TRBV4-1 NA TRBD2 TGCGCCAGCAGCGTCGGCGGGAGTACAGATACGCAGTATTTT CASSVGGSTDTQYF
TRBJ2-3 TRBV9 NA TRBD2 TGTGCCAGCAGCTCTGAGGGACTAGCGGGGGCCATCACAGATACGCAGTATTTT CASSSEGLAGAITDTQYF
TRBJ1-2 TRBV7-2 NA TRBD1 TGTGCCAGCAGCTACCTGGACAGGGGTAACGGCTACACCTTC CASSYLDRGNGYTF
TRBJ2-7 TRBV11-2 once NA TGTGCCAGCAGCTTAGAAACTCCTTCCTACGAGCAGTACTTC CASSLETPSYEQYF
TRBJ2-1 TRBV19 NA NA TGTGCCAGTAGTAGGGTAGACCCCGACAATGAGCAGTTCTTC CASSRVDPDNEQFF
TRBJ1-1 TRBV27 NA TRBD1 TGTGCCAGCAGTTTATACTGGGCCCGGGACAGCGTTTTGGCTTTCTTT CASSLYWARDSVLAFF
TRBJ1-5 TRBV7-9 NA NA TGTGCCAGCAGCTTACTGACAAGCAATCAGCCCCAGCATTTT CASSLLTSNQPQHF
TRBJ1-2 TRBV27 NA TRBD1 TGTGCCAGCAGAATAGACAGGGGCTATGGCTACACCTTC CASRIDRGYGYTF
TRBJ1-3 TRBV4-1 NA NA TGCGCCAGCGCCCTTGGGTCCTCCTCTGGAAACACCATATATTTT CASALGSSSGNTIYF
TRBJ1-3 TRBV4-3 NA NA TGCGCCAGCAGCCAAGACGTCGGCCGTTTGGTCGGAAACACCATATATTTT CASSQDVGRLVGNTIYF
TRBJ2-2 TRBV6-1 NA TRBD2 TGTGCCAGCAGTGAATTACTAGCGGGGTCCGGGGAGCTGTTTTTT CASSELLAGSGELFF
TRBJ1-1 TRBV6-6 NA NA TGTGCCAGCAGTAGAAGACAGCTGAACACTGAAGCTTTCTTT CASSRRQLNTEAFF
TRBJ2-7 TRBV29-1 NA TRBD1 TGCAGCGCCACTCCGGGACAGGGCCCCTACGAGCAGTACTTC CSATPGQGPYEQYF